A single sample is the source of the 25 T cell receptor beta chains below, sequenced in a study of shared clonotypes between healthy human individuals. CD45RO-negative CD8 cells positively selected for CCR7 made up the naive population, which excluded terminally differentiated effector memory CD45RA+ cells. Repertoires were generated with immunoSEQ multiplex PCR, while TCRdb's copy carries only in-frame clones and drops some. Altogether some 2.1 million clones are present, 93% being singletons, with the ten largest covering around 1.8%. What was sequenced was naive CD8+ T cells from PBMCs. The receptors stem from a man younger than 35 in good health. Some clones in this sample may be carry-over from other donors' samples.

The CDR3 region is CASSFAIGFDGYTF. Here the CDR3 DNA reads TGTGCCAGCAGTTTCGCTATTGGGTTTGATGGCTACACCTTC. V usage is TRBV28 and J usage is TRBJ1-2; no clear D gene. The CDR3 sequence is 14 residues long. Between the trimmed V and J ends, which lost 3 bases and 6 bases, there was a span of 14 bases. Germline V lookup: CDR1 MDHEN, CDR2 SYDVKM.

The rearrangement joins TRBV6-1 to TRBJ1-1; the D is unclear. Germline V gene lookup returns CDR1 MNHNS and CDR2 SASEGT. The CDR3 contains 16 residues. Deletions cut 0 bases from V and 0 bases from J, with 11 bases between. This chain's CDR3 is CASSEARRVMNTEAFF. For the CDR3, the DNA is TGTGCCAGCAGTGAAGCGCGGCGGGTGATGAACACTGAAGCTTTCTTT.

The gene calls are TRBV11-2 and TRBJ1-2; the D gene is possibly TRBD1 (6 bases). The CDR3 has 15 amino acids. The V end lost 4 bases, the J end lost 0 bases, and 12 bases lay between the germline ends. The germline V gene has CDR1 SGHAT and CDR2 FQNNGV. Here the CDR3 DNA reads TGTGCCAGCAGCTCCAGGACAGAATCTAACTATGGCTACACCTTC. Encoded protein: CASSSRTESNYGYTF.

The CDR3 reads CASSLDGREGGNYGYTF. Written as DNA, the CDR3 is TGTGCCAGCAGCTTAGATGGCAGGGAAGGTGGGAACTATGGCTACACCTTC. The genes are TRBV11-2 and TRBJ1-2, with a weak D call TRBD1 (5 bases). Germline V lookup: CDR1 SGHAT, CDR2 FQNNGV. The CDR3 loop spans 17 amino acids. Between the trimmed V and J ends, which lost 0 bases and 2 bases, there was a span of 16 bases.

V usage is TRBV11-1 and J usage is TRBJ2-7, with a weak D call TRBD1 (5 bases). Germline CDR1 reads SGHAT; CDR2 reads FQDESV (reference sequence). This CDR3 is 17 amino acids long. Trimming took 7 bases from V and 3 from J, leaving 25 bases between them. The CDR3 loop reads CASTEPPRPGRRYEQYF. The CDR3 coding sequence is TGTGCCAGCACCGAACCCCCCAGGCCAGGGCGCCGCTACGAGCAGTACTTC.

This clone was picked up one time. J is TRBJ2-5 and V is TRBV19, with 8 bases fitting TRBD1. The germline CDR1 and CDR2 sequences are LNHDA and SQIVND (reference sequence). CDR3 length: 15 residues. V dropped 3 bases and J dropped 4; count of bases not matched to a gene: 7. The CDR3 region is CASSIGRGPGETQYF. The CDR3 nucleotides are TGTGCCAGTAGTATTGGCAGGGGGCCCGGAGAGACCCAGTACTTC.

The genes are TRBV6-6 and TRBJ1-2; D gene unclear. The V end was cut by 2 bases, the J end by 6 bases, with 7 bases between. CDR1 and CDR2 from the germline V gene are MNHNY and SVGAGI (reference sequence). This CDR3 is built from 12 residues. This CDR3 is CASSYSTDGYTF. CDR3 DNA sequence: TGTGCCAGCAGTTACAGCACGGATGGCTACACCTTC.

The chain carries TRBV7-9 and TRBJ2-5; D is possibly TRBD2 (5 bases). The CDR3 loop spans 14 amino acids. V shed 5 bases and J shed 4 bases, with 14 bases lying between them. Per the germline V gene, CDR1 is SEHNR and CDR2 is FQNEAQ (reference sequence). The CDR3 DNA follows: TGTGCCAGCAGCCCCCCAGGACTGGGAGAGACCCAGTACTTC. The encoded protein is CASSPPGLGETQYF.

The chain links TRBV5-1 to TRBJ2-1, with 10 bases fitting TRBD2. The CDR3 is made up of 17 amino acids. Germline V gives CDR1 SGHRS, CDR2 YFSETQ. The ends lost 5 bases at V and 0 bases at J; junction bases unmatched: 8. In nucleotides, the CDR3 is TGCGCCAGCAGTCTAGCGGGAGCCATTAGCTCCTACAATGAGCAGTTCTTC. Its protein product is CASSLAGAISSYNEQFF. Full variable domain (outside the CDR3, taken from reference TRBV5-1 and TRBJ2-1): KAGVTQTPRYLIKTRGQQVTLSCSPISGHRSVSWYQQTPGQGLQFLFEYFSETQRNKGNFPGRFSGRQFSNSRSEMNVSTLELGDSALYLCASSLAGAISSYNEQFFGPGTRLTVL.

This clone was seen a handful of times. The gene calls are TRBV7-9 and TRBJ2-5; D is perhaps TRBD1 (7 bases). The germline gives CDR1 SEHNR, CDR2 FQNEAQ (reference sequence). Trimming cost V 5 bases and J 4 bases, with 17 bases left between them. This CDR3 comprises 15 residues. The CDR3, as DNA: TGTGCCAGCAGCCTCATAATCAGGGGGGCAGAGACCCAGTACTTC. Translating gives CASSLIIRGAETQYF.

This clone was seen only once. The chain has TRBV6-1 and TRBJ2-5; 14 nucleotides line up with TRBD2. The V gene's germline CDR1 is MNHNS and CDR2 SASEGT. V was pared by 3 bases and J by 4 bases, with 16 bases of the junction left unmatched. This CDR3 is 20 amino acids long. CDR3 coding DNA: TGTGCCAGCAGTGACGAAAAGAAGACTAGCGGGAGGGTATGGGGAGAGACCCAGTACTTC. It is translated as CASSDEKKTSGRVWGETQYF.

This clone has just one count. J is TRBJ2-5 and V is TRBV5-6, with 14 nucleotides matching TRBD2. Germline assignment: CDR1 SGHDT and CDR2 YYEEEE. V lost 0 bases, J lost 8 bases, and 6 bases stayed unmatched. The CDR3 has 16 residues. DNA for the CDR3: TGTGCCAGCAGCTTGGACGGGACTAGCGGGAGTACAACCCAGTACTTC. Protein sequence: CASSLDGTSGSTTQYF.

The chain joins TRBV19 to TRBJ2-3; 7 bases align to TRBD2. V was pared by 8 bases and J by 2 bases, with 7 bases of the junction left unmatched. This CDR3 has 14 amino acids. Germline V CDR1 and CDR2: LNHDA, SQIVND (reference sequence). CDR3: CASGERGNTDTQYF. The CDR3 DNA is TGTGCCAGTGGAGAGCGGGGTAACACAGATACGCAGTATTTT.

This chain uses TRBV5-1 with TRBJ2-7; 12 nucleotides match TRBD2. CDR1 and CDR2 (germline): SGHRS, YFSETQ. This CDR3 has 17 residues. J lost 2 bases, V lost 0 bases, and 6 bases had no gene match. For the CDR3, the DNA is TGCGCCAGCAGCTTGGGACTAGCGGGAGTAGTGGCCTACGAGCAGTACTTC. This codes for CASSLGLAGVVAYEQYF. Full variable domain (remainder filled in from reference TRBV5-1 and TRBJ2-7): KAGVTQTPRYLIKTRGQQVTLSCSPISGHRSVSWYQQTPGQGLQFLFEYFSETQRNKGNFPGRFSGRQFSNSRSEMNVSTLELGDSALYLCASSLGLAGVVAYEQYFGPGTRLTVT.

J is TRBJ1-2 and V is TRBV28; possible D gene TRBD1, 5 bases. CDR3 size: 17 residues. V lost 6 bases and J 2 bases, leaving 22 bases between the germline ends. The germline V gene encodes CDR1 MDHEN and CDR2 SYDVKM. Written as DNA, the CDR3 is TGTGCCAGCAGCTCCCCACTGCGCCGGGGCGCGAACTATGGCTACACCTTC. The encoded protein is CASSSPLRRGANYGYTF.

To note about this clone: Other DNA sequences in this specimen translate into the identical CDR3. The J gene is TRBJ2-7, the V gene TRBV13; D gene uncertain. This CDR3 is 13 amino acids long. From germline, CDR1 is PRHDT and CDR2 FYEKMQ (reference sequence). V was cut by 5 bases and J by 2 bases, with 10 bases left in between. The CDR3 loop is CASSPGPTYEQYF. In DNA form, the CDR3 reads TGTGCCAGCAGCCCTGGCCCAACCTACGAGCAGTACTTC. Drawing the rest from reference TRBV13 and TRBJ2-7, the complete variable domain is AAGVIQSPRHLIKEKRETATLKCYPIPRHDTVYWYQQGPGQDPQFLISFYEKMQSDKGSIPDRFSAQQFSDYHSELNMSSLELGDSALYFCASSPGPTYEQYFGPGTRLTVT.

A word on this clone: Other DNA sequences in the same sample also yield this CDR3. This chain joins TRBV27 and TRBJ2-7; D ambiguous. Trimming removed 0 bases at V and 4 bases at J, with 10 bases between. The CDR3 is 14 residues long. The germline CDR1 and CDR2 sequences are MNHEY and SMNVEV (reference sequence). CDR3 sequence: CASSLSRRPYEQYF. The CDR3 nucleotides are TGTGCCAGCAGTTTATCCAGGCGTCCATACGAGCAGTACTTC.

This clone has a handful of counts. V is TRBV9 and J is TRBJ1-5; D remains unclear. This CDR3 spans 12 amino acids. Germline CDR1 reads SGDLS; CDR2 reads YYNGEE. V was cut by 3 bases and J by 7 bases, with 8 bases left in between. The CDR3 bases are TGTGCCAGCAGCGGAGGAGAGCAGCCCCAGCATTTT. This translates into CASSGGEQPQHF.

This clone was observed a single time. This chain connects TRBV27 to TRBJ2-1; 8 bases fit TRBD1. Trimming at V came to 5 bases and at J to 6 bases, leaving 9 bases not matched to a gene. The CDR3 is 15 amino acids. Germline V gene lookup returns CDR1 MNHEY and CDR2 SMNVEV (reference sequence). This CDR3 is CASSPVQGARNEQFF. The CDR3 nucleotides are TGTGCCAGCAGTCCTGTTCAGGGGGCGCGCAATGAGCAGTTCTTC.

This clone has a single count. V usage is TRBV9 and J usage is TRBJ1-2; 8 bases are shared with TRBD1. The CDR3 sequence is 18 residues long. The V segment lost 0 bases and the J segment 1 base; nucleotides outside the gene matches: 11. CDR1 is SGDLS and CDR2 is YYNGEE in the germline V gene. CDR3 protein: CASSVVPGQEAFNYGYTF. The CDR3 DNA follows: TGTGCCAGCAGCGTAGTACCGGGACAGGAGGCTTTTAACTATGGCTACACCTTC. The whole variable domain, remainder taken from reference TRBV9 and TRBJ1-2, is DSGVTQTPKHLITATGQRVTLRCSPRSGDLSVYWYQQSLDQGLQFLIQYYNGEERAKGNILERFSAQQFPDLHSELNLSSLELGDSALYFCASSVVPGQEAFNYGYTFGSGTRLTVV.

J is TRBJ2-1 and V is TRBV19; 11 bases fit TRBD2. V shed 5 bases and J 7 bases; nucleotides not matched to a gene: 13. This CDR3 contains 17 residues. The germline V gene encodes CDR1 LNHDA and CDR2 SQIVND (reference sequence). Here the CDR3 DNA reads TGTGCCAGTAGTCAGGACCCACTAGCGGGAGATATAAATGAGCAGTTCTTC. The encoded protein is CASSQDPLAGDINEQFF. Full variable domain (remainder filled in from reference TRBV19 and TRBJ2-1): DGGITQSPKYLFRKEGQNVTLSCEQNLNHDAMYWYRQDPGQGLRLIYYSQIVNDFQKGDIAEGYSVSREKKESFPLTVTSAQKNPTAFYLCASSQDPLAGDINEQFFGPGTRLTVL.

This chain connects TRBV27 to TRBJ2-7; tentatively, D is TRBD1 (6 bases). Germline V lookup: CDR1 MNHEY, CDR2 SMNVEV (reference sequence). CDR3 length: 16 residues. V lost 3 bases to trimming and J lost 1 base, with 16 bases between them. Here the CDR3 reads CASSFIHRGTSYEQYF. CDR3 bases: TGTGCCAGCAGTTTCATCCATAGGGGGACGTCCTACGAGCAGTACTTC.

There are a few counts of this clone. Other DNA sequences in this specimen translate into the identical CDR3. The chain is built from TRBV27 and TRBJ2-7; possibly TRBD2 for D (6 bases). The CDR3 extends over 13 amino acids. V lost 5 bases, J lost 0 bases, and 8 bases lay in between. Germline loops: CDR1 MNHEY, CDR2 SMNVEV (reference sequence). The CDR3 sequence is CASSHGSSYEQYF. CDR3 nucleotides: TGTGCCAGCAGTCACGGGAGCTCCTACGAGCAGTACTTC.

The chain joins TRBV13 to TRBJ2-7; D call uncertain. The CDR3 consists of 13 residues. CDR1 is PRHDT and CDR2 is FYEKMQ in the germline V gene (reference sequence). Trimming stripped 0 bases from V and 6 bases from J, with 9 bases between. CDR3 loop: CASSLGKGREQYF. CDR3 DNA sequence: TGTGCCAGCAGCTTAGGGAAAGGGCGCGAGCAGTACTTC.

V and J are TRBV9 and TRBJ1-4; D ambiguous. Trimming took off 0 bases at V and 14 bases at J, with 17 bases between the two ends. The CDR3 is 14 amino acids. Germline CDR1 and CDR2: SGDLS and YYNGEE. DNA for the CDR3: TGTGCCAGCAGCGTAGTAGCAAACCAGGATCAGCTGTTTTTT. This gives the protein CASSVVANQDQLFF.